The 21 T cell receptor beta chains given below trace back to one sample, sequenced in a study of blood T cell repertoires in COVID-19. Clones were sequenced by immunoSEQ multiplex PCR, and TCRdb holds only the in-frame ones, with some missing. In the table there are 250,000 to 350,000 clones, 90% of which are singletons. The sequenced material came from PBMCs or T cells enriched from blood (not recorded which). The receptor source for this set is a woman aged 18-29 years with acute COVID-19.

The genes are TRBV6-5 and TRBJ2-2, with a weak D call TRBD2 (6 bases). This CDR3 comprises 15 residues. Deletions cut 5 bases from V and 2 bases from J, with 12 bases between. CDR1 and CDR2 (germline): MNHEY, SVGAGI. In nucleotides, the CDR3 is TGTGCCAGCAGTCCGGCTAGCGTAAACACCGGGGAGCTGTTTTTT. Encoded protein: CASSPASVNTGELFF.

The rearrangement joins TRBV5-4 to TRBJ2-5; no reliable D call. CDR1 is SGHNT and CDR2 is YYREEE in the germline V gene (reference sequence). This CDR3 spans 14 amino acids. With 5 bases removed from V and 3 bases from J, the gap between germline ends came to 14 bases. The CDR3 here is CASRAVFQEETQYF. CDR3 bases: TGTGCCAGCAGGGCCGTATTTCAAGAAGAGACCCAGTACTTC. Full variable domain (rest looked up from reference TRBV5-4 and TRBJ2-5): ETGVTQSPTHLIKTRGQQVTLRCSSQSGHNTVSWYQQALGQGPQFIFQYYREEENGRGNFPPRFSGLQFPNYSSELNVNALELDDSALYLCASRAVFQEETQYFGPGTRLLVL.

The J gene is TRBJ2-7, the V gene TRBV6-5; TRBD1 agrees at 10 bases. From germline, CDR1 is MNHEY and CDR2 SVGAGI. This CDR3 comprises 15 residues. Germline trimming cut 5 bases from V and 1 base from J; bases unmatched to any gene: 5. In nucleotides, the CDR3 is TGTGCCAGCAGTCGGGGACAGGGGCTTTCCTACGAGCAGTACTTC. Protein: CASSRGQGLSYEQYF.

In the case of this clone: Other DNA sequences within the sample encode an identical CDR3. The V gene is TRBV28, the J gene TRBJ2-7; D gene uncertain. Trimming shortened V by 2 bases and J by 6 bases, and 5 bases separated the two germline ends. The germline V gene has CDR1 MDHEN and CDR2 SYDVKM. This CDR3 comprises 11 residues. CDR3 loop: CASSLAREQYF. CDR3 nucleotide sequence: TGTGCCAGCAGTTTAGCGCGCGAGCAGTACTTC.

V usage is TRBV7-2 and J usage is TRBJ1-4; TRBD1 is a possible D gene (5 bases). Germline loops: CDR1 SGHTA, CDR2 FQGNSA. CDR3 length equals 15 residues. Trimming cost V 3 bases and J 0 bases, with 8 bases left between them. The CDR3 region has the DNA TGTGCCAGCAGCTTTGGGGGGGCAACTAATGAAAAACTGTTTTTT. This encodes CASSFGGATNEKLFF. Full variable domain (missing parts from reference TRBV7-2 and TRBJ1-4): GAGVSQSPSNKVTEKGKDVELRCDPISGHTALYWYRQSLGQGLEFLIYFQGNSAPDKSGLPSDRFSAERTGGSVSTLTIQRTQQEDSAVYLCASSFGGATNEKLFFGSGTQLSVL.

The chain combines TRBV10-1 with TRBJ2-2; the match to TRBD1 covers 12 bases. V gave up 0 bases and J gave up 1 base; unmatched junction bases: 6. This CDR3 has 19 amino acids. CDR1 is WNHNN, CDR2 SYGVQD, per germline (reference sequence). The CDR3 DNA sequence: TGCGCCAGCAGTGAGTCGAAGGGGACAGGGGGCATGAACACCGGGGAGCTGTTTTTT. It encodes CASSESKGTGGMNTGELFF.

The V call is TRBV28, the J call TRBJ1-5; tentatively, D is TRBD1 (5 bases). Trimming stripped 3 bases from V and 7 bases from J, with 13 bases between. Germline CDR1 reads MDHEN; CDR2 reads SYDVKM. The CDR3 totals 14 residues. The CDR3 reads CASSFRRGRQPQHF. For the CDR3, the DNA is TGTGCCAGCAGTTTTCGAAGGGGCAGGCAGCCCCAGCATTTT.

The rearrangement joins TRBV18 to TRBJ2-5; 8 bases match TRBD1. The CDR3 extends over 16 amino acids. In germline, CDR1 is KGHSH, CDR2 LQKENI. The V segment lost 3 bases and the J segment 4 bases; nucleotides outside the gene matches: 10. CDR3 residues: CASSPQTGGIIETQYF. In DNA form, the CDR3 reads TGTGCCAGCTCACCCCAAACAGGGGGAATAATAGAGACCCAGTACTTC.

This clone was seen a single time. The V call is TRBV18, the J call TRBJ1-5; the match to TRBD1 covers 9 bases. The CDR3 spans 16 residues. V lost 3 bases, J lost 4 bases, and 7 bases stayed unmatched. CDR1 KGHSH and CDR2 LQKENI come from the germline V gene. This chain's CDR3 is CASSPGTGPINQPQHF. For the CDR3, the DNA is TGTGCCAGCTCACCGGGGACAGGGCCCATTAATCAGCCCCAGCATTTT.

The gene calls are TRBV27 and TRBJ2-1; 7 positions agree with TRBD2. The length of the CDR3 is 16 residues. V was clipped by 6 bases and J by 7 bases; unmatched bases: 15. CDR1 MNHEY and CDR2 SMNVEV come from the germline V gene (reference sequence). The CDR3 DNA reads as TGTGCCAGCAGGGCGGGCTTAACAACGCGGGGGAATGAGCAGTTCTTC. Residues: CASRAGLTTRGNEQFF.

The chain links TRBV5-1 to TRBJ2-7, with 11 bases lining up with TRBD2. Unmatched junction bases numbered 9, after V lost 2 bases and J lost 5 bases. The CDR3 covers 16 residues. Germline-derived CDR1 and CDR2 are SGHRS and YFSETQ. CDR3 nucleotide sequence: TGCGCCAGCAGCTTTGGAACGGCTAGCGGGAGGAACGAGCAGTACTTC. Translated: CASSFGTASGRNEQYF.

This clone was recorded once. The gene calls are TRBV3-1 (or the pseudogene TRBV3-2) and TRBJ2-1; 9 bases map to TRBD2. The CDR3 sequence is 18 residues long. V lost 0 bases, J lost 2 bases, and 8 bases stayed unmatched. CDR1 is LGHDT and CDR2 is YNNKEL in the germline V gene (reference sequence). The CDR3 coding sequence is TGTGCCAGCAGCCAAGATGTCGCTAGCGGGGCGACCTACAATGAGCAGTTCTTC. Amino acids: CASSQDVASGATYNEQFF.

The J gene is TRBJ1-1, the V gene TRBV7-9, with a possible D match to TRBD1 (6 bases). Germline V gene sequence: CDR1 SEHNR, CDR2 FQNEAQ (reference sequence). The CDR3 loop spans 17 amino acids. Trimming pared 1 base from V and 0 bases from J, leaving 15 bases between. CDR3 bases: TGTGCCAGCAGCTTAGGATTTGGGACATCCTTGAACACTGAAGCTTTCTTT. Translated, it gives CASSLGFGTSLNTEAFF. The full variable domain, with the rest looked up from reference TRBV7-9 and TRBJ1-1, is DTGVSQNPRHKITKRGQNVTFRCDPISEHNRLYWYRQTLGQGPEFLTYFQNEAQLEKSRLLSDRFSAERPKGSFSTLEIQRTEQGDSAMYLCASSLGFGTSLNTEAFFGQGTRLTVV.

J is TRBJ2-7 and V is TRBV7-9; the match to TRBD1 covers 7 bases. The CDR3 totals 14 residues. CDR1 SEHNR and CDR2 FQNEAQ come from the germline V gene (reference sequence). Unmatched junction bases numbered 9, after V lost 5 bases and J lost 5 bases. The CDR3 is CASSPDRKSDEQYF. CDR3 nucleotide sequence: TGTGCCAGCAGCCCGGACAGGAAATCAGACGAGCAGTACTTC. Full variable domain (rest looked up from reference TRBV7-9 and TRBJ2-7): DTGVSQNPRHKITKRGQNVTFRCDPISEHNRLYWYRQTLGQGPEFLTYFQNEAQLEKSRLLSDRFSAERPKGSFSTLEIQRTEQGDSAMYLCASSPDRKSDEQYFGPGTRLTVT.

This chain uses TRBV9 with TRBJ2-1, with 8 bases lining up with TRBD2. Losses at the gene ends were 3 bases for V and 8 bases for J; bases not matched to a gene: 10. The CDR3 is made up of 15 amino acids. Germline loops: CDR1 SGDLS, CDR2 YYNGEE. The CDR3 DNA reads TGTGCCAGCAGCGCGAGCGGGAGAAGTGGCGATGAGCAGTTCTTC. Its translation: CASSASGRSGDEQFF.

This chain joins TRBV7-6 and TRBJ2-3; D is unclear. Germline loops: CDR1 SGHVS, CDR2 FNYEAQ. V gave up 6 bases and J gave up 1 base, with 11 bases separating them. The CDR3 sequence is 14 residues long. As DNA, the CDR3 is TGTGCCAGCAGTTTTCGAGGAGGCACAGATACGCAGTATTTT. It codes for CASSFRGGTDTQYF.

A single count supports this clone. The gene calls are TRBV27 and TRBJ2-7, with TRBD1 matching over 8 bases. The germline V gene has CDR1 MNHEY and CDR2 SMNVEV (reference sequence). The CDR3 spans 15 residues. Trimming cost V 6 bases and J 0 bases; bases outside gene matches: 7. DNA of the CDR3: TGTGCCAGCAGGACCCCAGGGGGCCACTCCTACGAGCAGTACTTC. Protein product: CASRTPGGHSYEQYF.

V and J are TRBV28 and TRBJ2-3; 11 bases align to TRBD2. The germline gives CDR1 MDHEN, CDR2 SYDVKM. V shed 5 bases, J shed 7 bases, and the junction held 11 bases outside the gene matches. This CDR3 region has 16 residues. The CDR3 nucleotides are TGTGCCAGCAGTCCACTAGCGGGAGCGATGGGAAATACGCAGTATTTT. It yields the protein CASSPLAGAMGNTQYF.

The V and J genes are TRBV27 and TRBJ2-7, with TRBD2 identical over 7 bases. Germline trimming cut 4 bases from V and 3 bases from J; bases unmatched to any gene: 9. Germline V gene sequence: CDR1 MNHEY, CDR2 SMNVEV (reference sequence). CDR3 length: 15 amino acids. Here the CDR3 reads CASSSPRSGIYEQYF. In nucleotides, the CDR3 is TGTGCCAGCAGTTCCCCCCGAAGCGGGATCTACGAGCAGTACTTC.

The chain combines TRBV27 with TRBJ2-6; D possibly corresponds to TRBD1 (6 bases). This CDR3 spans 14 amino acids. V lost 8 bases and J lost 2, with 10 bases in between. CDR1 and CDR2 (germline): MNHEY, SMNVEV (reference sequence). The CDR3, as DNA: TGTGCCAGCGCAGGGGCAACTGGGGCCAACGTCCTGACTTTC. It codes for CASAGATGANVLTF. The whole variable domain, remainder taken from reference TRBV27 and TRBJ2-6, is EAQVTQNPRYLITVTGKKLTVTCSQNMNHEYMSWYRQDPGLGLRQIYYSMNVEVTDKGDVPEGYKVSRKEKRNFPLILESPSPNQTSLYFCASAGATGANVLTFGAGSRLTVL.

The chain links TRBV7-3 to TRBJ2-1; D might be TRBD2 (5 bases). V lost 5 bases to trimming and J lost 2 bases, with 16 bases between them. From germline, CDR1 is SGHTA and CDR2 FQGTGA. This CDR3 is 16 amino acids long. CDR3 sequence: CASSPGISVPYNEQFF. The CDR3, as DNA: TGTGCCAGCAGCCCCGGGATTAGTGTCCCCTACAATGAGCAGTTCTTC.